Shown below are 22 T cell receptor beta chains from a single sample sequenced in a study of shared clonotypes between healthy human individuals. The assay was immunoSEQ multiplex PCR, and TCRdb's table has in-frame clones only and misses some. Of about 610,000 clones listed, 97% were seen once; the top ten hold 0.057%. Sequencing was carried out using naive CD4+ T cells sorted from blood. The subset was: CD45RA+ positively selected. Source of these receptors: a young woman in good health.

This chain joins TRBV7-3 and TRBJ2-7; 11 bases are shared with TRBD2. Per the germline V gene, CDR1 is SGHTA and CDR2 is FQGTGA. Trimming took 8 bases from V and 2 from J; bases not matched to a gene: 8. CDR3 size: 15 residues. CDR3 sequence: CASPGLAGPTYEQYF. Written as DNA, the CDR3 is TGTGCCAGCCCAGGACTAGCGGGTCCTACCTACGAGCAGTACTTC.

A word on this clone: Additional DNA sequences in this sample encode the identical CDR3. This chain uses TRBV5-4 with TRBJ1-2; a weak D match, TRBD1 (6 bases). Per germline, CDR1 SGHNT and CDR2 YYREEE (reference sequence). This CDR3 comprises 13 residues. V gave up 0 bases and J gave up 5 bases, with 8 bases separating them. The CDR3 DNA is TGTGCCAGCAGCTTGGACAGGGCTTATGGCTACACCTTC. This encodes CASSLDRAYGYTF.

This sequence joins TRBV27 and TRBJ2-3; no definite D call. Per germline, CDR1 MNHEY and CDR2 SMNVEV (reference sequence). Trimming took 6 bases from V and 4 from J, leaving 8 bases between them. The CDR3 consists of 12 residues. The CDR3 DNA reads TGTGCCAGCAGGTCCCTCCCAGATACGCAGTATTTT. The encoded protein is CASRSLPDTQYF.

The chain has TRBV2 and TRBJ1-2; tentative D call: TRBD1 (6 bases). In germline, CDR1 is SNHLY, CDR2 FYNNEI. V was pared by 6 bases and J by 6 bases, with 23 bases between. This CDR3 spans 16 amino acids. In DNA, the CDR3 is TGTGCCAGCAGGGGGGGGTACGAACAGGGAAATCATGGCTACACCTTC. Translated, it gives CASRGGYEQGNHGYTF. The full variable domain, completed using reference TRBV2 and TRBJ1-2, is EPEVTQTPSHQVTQMGQEVILRCVPISNHLYFYWYRQILGQKVEFLVSFYNNEISEKSEIFDDQFSVERPDGSNFTLKIRSTKLEDSAMYFCASRGGYEQGNHGYTFGSGTRLTVV.

The chain's CDR3 is CASSQGPSATQETQYF. In nucleotides, the CDR3 is TGCGCCAGCAGCCAAGGGCCCTCCGCGACCCAAGAGACCCAGTACTTC. V usage is TRBV4-1 and J usage is TRBJ2-5; D gene uncertain. Trimming took off 1 base at V and 1 base at J, with 13 bases between the two ends. The germline gives CDR1 MGHRA, CDR2 YSYEKL. The CDR3 sequence is 16 residues long.

V and J are TRBV4-1 and TRBJ2-1; D not resolved. The CDR3 is 17 amino acids. With 1 base removed from V and 0 bases from J, the gap between germline ends came to 13 bases. CDR1 is MGHRA, CDR2 YSYEKL, per germline. CDR3 residues: CASSQGLDWSSYNEQFF. DNA of the CDR3: TGCGCCAGCAGCCAAGGGCTTGATTGGAGCTCCTACAATGAGCAGTTCTTC.

The rearrangement links TRBV9 to TRBJ1-1, with D perhaps TRBD1 (5 bases). V was pared by 3 bases and J by 3 bases, with 15 bases between. The CDR3 sequence is 15 residues long. Germline CDR1 and CDR2: SGDLS and YYNGEE. The CDR3 region is CASSAPRGIDTEAFF. The CDR3 DNA is TGTGCCAGCAGCGCTCCGAGGGGTATTGACACTGAAGCTTTCTTT. Using reference TRBV9 and TRBJ1-1 for the parts outside the CDR3, the full variable domain is DSGVTQTPKHLITATGQRVTLRCSPRSGDLSVYWYQQSLDQGLQFLIQYYNGEERAKGNILERFSAQQFPDLHSELNLSSLELGDSALYFCASSAPRGIDTEAFFGQGTRLTVV.

Comment on this clone: Other DNA sequences of this sample code for an identical CDR3. This chain links TRBV18 with TRBJ2-7; no clear D gene. The CDR3 has 15 amino acids. V dropped 0 bases and J dropped 0 bases, with 9 bases sitting between them. Germline CDR1 reads KGHSH; CDR2 reads LQKENI. CDR3 sequence reads: CASSPPSRSSYEQYF. In nucleotides, the CDR3 is TGTGCCAGCTCACCACCGAGCAGGAGCTCCTACGAGCAGTACTTC.

The chain employs TRBV10-2 and TRBJ2-7, with 7 bases that match TRBD1. The CDR3 covers 13 residues. Trimming at V came to 5 bases and at J to 3 bases, leaving 4 bases not matched to a gene. Germline loops: CDR1 WSHSY, CDR2 SAAADI. The CDR3 nucleotides read TGCGCCAGCAGTTGGGACAGCTACTACGAGCAGTACTTC. Protein sequence: CASSWDSYYEQYF.

The rearrangement uses TRBV29-1 and TRBJ1-4; D remains ambiguous. This CDR3 region has 13 residues. Trimming stripped 7 bases from V and 5 bases from J, with 14 bases between. The germline V gene encodes CDR1 SQVTM and CDR2 ANQGSEA. The DNA of the CDR3 is TGCAGCGCCCAGGCGCTTCGGAATGAAAAACTGTTTTTT. It encodes CSAQALRNEKLFF.

The chain uses TRBV4-1 and TRBJ2-7, with 7 bases matching TRBD1. The CDR3 consists of 17 residues. The trim removed 0 bases at V and 0 bases at J, leaving 8 bases unmatched. Germline V gene sequence: CDR1 MGHRA, CDR2 YSYEKL. The CDR3 loop reads CASSQDRARGFSYEQYF. The CDR3 bases are TGCGCCAGCAGCCAAGATCGTGCCAGGGGGTTCTCCTACGAGCAGTACTTC.

This sequence joins TRBV5-4 and TRBJ2-5; TRBD2 might be the D (5 bases). V was trimmed by 1 base and J by 4 bases, leaving 11 bases between them. Germline-derived CDR1 and CDR2 are SGHNT and YYREEE (reference sequence). This CDR3 comprises 14 residues. The CDR3 sequence is CASSLSGNRETQYF. The CDR3 nucleotides read TGTGCCAGCAGCTTGTCGGGGAATAGAGAGACCCAGTACTTC.

The chain carries TRBV30 and TRBJ1-1; D is unresolved. Between the trimmed V and J ends, which lost 1 base and 0 bases, there was a span of 6 bases. Germline lookup yields CDR1 GTSNPN and CDR2 SVGIG (reference sequence). This CDR3 region has 13 residues. This CDR3 reads CAWSALLNTEAFF. CDR3 sequence (DNA): TGTGCCTGGAGTGCCCTACTGAACACTGAAGCTTTCTTT.

The chain has TRBV10-3 and TRBJ2-5; D is perhaps TRBD2 (6 bases). Germline lookup yields CDR1 ENHRY and CDR2 SYGVKD. Trimming cost V 6 bases and J 2 bases, with 13 bases left between them. CDR3 length equals 14 residues. The CDR3 here is CAISRDSKQETQYF. Here the CDR3 DNA reads TGTGCCATCAGCCGGGACTCGAAGCAAGAGACCCAGTACTTC.

This chain uses TRBV28 with TRBJ1-6, with 8 nucleotides matching TRBD1. The CDR3 runs 13 residues. The germline gives CDR1 MDHEN, CDR2 SYDVKM. V dropped 6 bases and J dropped 6; count of bases not matched to a gene: 1. This CDR3 is CASRDRANSPLHF. As DNA, the CDR3 is TGTGCCAGCAGGGACAGGGCTAATTCACCCCTCCACTTT.

V usage is TRBV28 and J usage is TRBJ1-1; D is uncertain. In germline, CDR1 is MDHEN, CDR2 SYDVKM. V lost 5 bases to trimming and J lost 5 bases, with 6 bases between them. This CDR3 has 11 residues. The CDR3 reads CASSGRTEAFF. The DNA of the CDR3 is TGTGCCAGCAGTGGAAGGACTGAAGCTTTCTTT. Together with reference TRBV28 and TRBJ1-1, the CDR3 gives the full variable domain: DVKVTQSSRYLVKRTGEKVFLECVQDMDHENMFWYRQDPGLGLRLIYFSYDVKMKEKGDIPEGYSVSREKKERFSLILESASTNQTSMYLCASSGRTEAFFGQGTRLTVV.

This chain connects TRBV14 to TRBJ2-7; D gene uncertain. Germline assignment: CDR1 SGHDN and CDR2 FVKESK. V lost 0 bases and J lost 3, with 6 bases in between. The CDR3 runs to 13 residues. The CDR3 reads CASSQDIYYEQYF. For the CDR3, the DNA is TGTGCCAGCAGCCAAGATATATACTACGAGCAGTACTTC.

This rearrangement joins TRBV11-2 to TRBJ2-3; D not certain. The CDR3 covers 14 residues. Germline V gene data show CDR1 as SGHAT and CDR2 as FQNNGV. V was trimmed by 5 bases and J by 1 base, leaving 10 bases between them. Written as DNA, the CDR3 is TGTGCCAGCAGCCCCCTCCGGGGCACAGATACGCAGTATTTT. Translation: CASSPLRGTDTQYF.

This chain joins TRBV18 and TRBJ1-4, with 7 bases that match TRBD1. J lost 1 base, V lost 5 bases, and 7 bases had no gene match. This CDR3 is 16 amino acids long. Germline lookup yields CDR1 KGHSH and CDR2 LQKENI. The chain's CDR3 is CASSSTRGRTNEKLFF. DNA of the CDR3: TGTGCCAGCTCATCTACAAGGGGGCGAACTAATGAAAAACTGTTTTTT. Using reference TRBV18 and TRBJ1-4 for the parts outside the CDR3, the full variable domain is NAGVMQNPRHLVRRRGQEARLRCSPMKGHSHVYWYRQLPEEGLKFMVYLQKENIIDESGMPKERFSAEFPKEGPSILRIQQVVRGDSAAYFCASSSTRGRTNEKLFFGSGTQLSVL.

V usage is TRBV5-4 and J usage is TRBJ1-2; D might be TRBD1 (6 bases). Trimming took 4 bases from V and 3 from J, leaving 16 bases between them. This CDR3 contains 15 residues. In germline, CDR1 is SGHNT, CDR2 YYREEE (reference sequence). For the CDR3, the DNA is TGTGCCAGCAGCCCATTCGGGGGCGCAGACTATGGCTACACCTTC. Protein sequence: CASSPFGGADYGYTF.

The chain uses TRBV7-9 and TRBJ1-5; D is ambiguous. Trimming pared 7 bases from V and 4 bases from J, leaving 11 bases between. The germline V gene has CDR1 SEHNR and CDR2 FQNEAQ (reference sequence). The CDR3 loop spans 13 amino acids. CDR3 nucleotides: TGTGCCAGCAACGGGCCAACAAATCAGCCCCAGCATTTT. Its protein is CASNGPTNQPQHF. Combining the CDR3 with reference TRBV7-9 and TRBJ1-5 gives the whole variable domain DTGVSQNPRHKITKRGQNVTFRCDPISEHNRLYWYRQTLGQGPEFLTYFQNEAQLEKSRLLSDRFSAERPKGSFSTLEIQRTEQGDSAMYLCASNGPTNQPQHFGDGTRLSIL.

As for this clone: The same CDR3 can be traced to other DNA sequences in this sample. The chain is built from TRBV5-1 and TRBJ2-3; D unclear. Germline CDR1 reads SGHRS; CDR2 reads YFSETQ. There are 12 residues in the CDR3. Trimming shortened V by 2 bases and J by 2 bases, and 3 bases separated the two germline ends. The DNA for the CDR3 is TGCGCCAGCAGCTTTACCACAGATACGCAGTATTTT. Translating it yields CASSFTTDTQYF.